The rows below give T cell receptor beta chains drawn from one sample of a study of CD8 T cells in ankylosing spondylitis. MiXCR, run by TCRdb on the 5' RACE reads, gives a single entry per CDR3 protein. The sample contains around 770,000 distinct CDR3 sequences, 12% of which appear only once. Sequences were obtained from blood, either unsorted or a sorted T cell fraction (not recorded which). Receptors originate from a male donor with ankylosing spondylitis. Both conserved end residues are part of each CDR3. Each record gives: J gene, V gene, D gene, clone size, CDR3 DNA, CDR3 protein. A D gene is named only where the DNA matches it firmly. Clone size is stated in some rows and not others, as once, few, many or a class when expanded.

TRBJ2-1,TRBV5-1,TRBD1,.,TGCGCCAGCAGCTTCCTCGGGACAGGGATGGTGAATGAGCAGTTCTTC,CASSFLGTGMVNEQFF
TRBJ1-6,TRBV20-1,TRBD1,.,TGCAGTGCTAGCCTGGGACAGTGGAATTCACCCCTCCACTTT,CSASLGQWNSPLHF
TRBJ1-6,TRBV30,.,few,TGTGCCTGGTCTGTAAGCGGGGGATCACCCCTCCACTTT,CAWSVSGGSPLHF
TRBJ1-1,TRBV20-1,TRBD1,.,TGCAGTGCTAAGGGACAGGGCGACACTGAAGCTTTCTTT,CSAKGQGDTEAFF
TRBJ1-2,TRBV3-1,.,.,TGTGCCAGCAGCCTTACGATCCCCAGGCCCCTTCCTGACTATGGCTACACCTTC,CASSLTIPRPLPDYGYTF
TRBJ2-3,TRBV20-1,TRBD2,many,TGCAGTGCTAGAGGCTTCGGGGCGGGAGGCACAGATACGCAGTATTTT,CSARGFGAGGTDTQYF
TRBJ2-3,TRBV7-2,TRBD2,.,TGTGCCAGCAGCGAACTAGCGGGAGGGTCGAATACGCAGTATTTT,CASSELAGGSNTQYF
TRBJ1-1,TRBV6-5,TRBD1,few,TGTGCCAGCAGTACTGGGACAGGGGAGACTGAAGCTTTCTTT,CASSTGTGETEAFF
TRBJ2-2,TRBV6-1,TRBD1,.,TGTGCCAGCTTGGCGGACAGGAGCACCGGGGAGCTGTTTTTT,CASLADRSTGELFF
TRBJ1-5,TRBV7-2,TRBD1,few,TGTGCCAGCAGCTTATGGAGGCAGGGGGGACAGCCCCAGCATTTT,CASSLWRQGGQPQHF
TRBJ2-5,TRBV10-3,.,.,TGTGCCATCAGTGAGTCGAGAGTCGCAGAGAACCAGTACTTC,CAISESRVAENQYF
TRBJ1-2,TRBV6-2/TRBV6-3,.,few,TGTGCCAGCAGTTCCAGGGTTGGCTACACCTTC,CASSSRVGYTF
TRBJ2-2,TRBV4-1,TRBD1,.,TGCGCCAGCAGCCAAAACGCCGGGACAGCGATCACCGGGGAGCTGTTTTTT,CASSQNAGTAITGELFF
TRBJ1-5,TRBV30,.,.,TGTGCCTGGAGTGTGGGGGGGCACCAGCCCCAGCATTTT,CAWSVGGHQPQHF
TRBJ1-6,TRBV7-9,.,few,TGTGCCAGCAGAAACGATTTGAGGAGCTCCTATAATTCACCCCTCCACTTT,CASRNDLRSSYNSPLHF
TRBJ2-7,TRBV18,.,.,TGTGCCAGCTCACCTGGTGGGGGGAACGAGCAGTACTTC,CASSPGGGNEQYF
TRBJ1-2,TRBV7-9,TRBD1,few,TGTGCCAGCAGCTTAGGAATGGGACAGAACTATGGCTACACCTTC,CASSLGMGQNYGYTF
TRBJ1-1,TRBV6-5,.,.,TGTGCCAGCAGTTCCCTGAAGGAAACTGAAGCTTTCTTT,CASSSLKETEAFF
TRBJ2-1,TRBV20-1,TRBD2,.,TGCAGTGCCATGACTAGCGGGAGTGCCGATGAGCAGTTCTTC,CSAMTSGSADEQFF
TRBJ2-1,TRBV20-1,TRBD2,.,TGCAGTATTAGCGGGGGGGCGTCGAGTGAGCAGTTCTTC,CSISGGASSEQFF
TRBJ2-1,TRBV29-1,TRBD1,many,TGCAGCGTTGACATGACAGGGAATGAGCAGTTCTTC,CSVDMTGNEQFF
TRBJ2-1,TRBV20-1,TRBD1,few,TGCAGTGCTAGAGATATTCGACAGGGGTGGAATGAGCAGTTCTTC,CSARDIRQGWNEQFF
TRBJ2-7,TRBV20-1,.,few,TGCAGTGCTAGAGATGACAGAAGGGTGAACGAGCAGTACTTC,CSARDDRRVNEQYF
TRBJ2-2,TRBV18,.,.,TGTGCCAGCTCACCAAGGATTAGATACACCGGGGAGCTGTTTTTT,CASSPRIRYTGELFF
TRBJ1-1,TRBV2,.,.,TGTGCCAGCAGTGAACAGGGGCCCTTGAACACTGAAGCTTTCTTT,CASSEQGPLNTEAFF
TRBJ1-2,TRBV20-1,.,.,TGCAGTGCTAGTCTAGGTCTGGATGGCTACACCTTC,CSASLGLDGYTF
TRBJ1-2,TRBV21-1,.,few,TGTGCCAGCAGCCGGGGATACTTCGCTAACTATGGCTACACCTTC,CASSRGYFANYGYTF
TRBJ1-5,TRBV2,.,few,TGTGCCAGCAAGCGGGAGTACAATCAGCCCCAGCATTTT,CASKREYNQPQHF
TRBJ2-7,TRBV29-1,TRBD1,few,TGCAGCGTTCTCGGACAGGGTACCTACGAGCAGTACTTC,CSVLGQGTYEQYF
TRBJ1-4,TRBV29-1,.,few,TGCAGCGTTGCGCGGGGAGCAGGTGAAAAACTGTTTTTT,CSVARGAGEKLFF
TRBJ2-7,TRBV10-3,TRBD1,few,TGTGCCATCAGTGGGGACAGGGCCAACTACGAGCAGTACTTC,CAISGDRANYEQYF
TRBJ2-7,TRBV7-9,.,few,TGTGCCAGCAGCTTAGCGCCGGGCGGCGAGCAGTACTTC,CASSLAPGGEQYF
TRBJ2-4,TRBV3-1,.,.,TGTGCCAGCAGCGGGACCGCCAGCATTCAGTACTTC,CASSGTASIQYF
TRBJ1-5,TRBV6-5,.,few,TGTGCCAGCAGTTACAACGTGGGGGCTCAGCCCCAGCATTTT,CASSYNVGAQPQHF
TRBJ2-3,TRBV5-1,TRBD2,.,TGCGCCAGCAGCTTGGCGGCTAGCGGGGGTAATACGCAGTATTTT,CASSLAASGGNTQYF
TRBJ2-7,TRBV7-2,.,.,TGTGCCAGCAGCTTAAGGTTTAGTGGAGGCAGCTCACACGAGCAGTACTTC,CASSLRFSGGSSHEQYF
TRBJ1-1,TRBV20-1,.,.,TGCAGTGCTGAGGGGGGCCTTGAAGCTTTCTTT,CSAEGGLEAFF
TRBJ2-3,TRBV7-3,TRBD2,.,TGTGCCAGCAGCCCCAGCGGGGTGAGCACAGATACGCAGTATTTT,CASSPSGVSTDTQYF